Sequencing of this T cell receptor (beta chain) was carried out in a study of identical twins. Study-level results: Out-of-frame alpha sequences shared by twins were enriched for low generation probability. The presence of invariant MAIT and iNKT cells could partly confound analyses of zero-insertion sequences.

Template switching (which added a universal primer site) was used, and cDNA carried unique molecular identifiers. TCRdb re-analysed the 5' RACE reads in MiXCR, keeping a single row per CDR3 protein. The sample carries fewer than 800,000 distinct CDR3 sequences, roughly 7.2% recorded once. This CDR3 is 15 amino acids long. Losses at the gene ends were 0 bases for V and 2 bases for J; bases not matched to a gene: 3. Germline CDR1 is SGDLS and CDR2 is YYNGEE. This clonotype was seen more than once but under ten times. Its target is not known. The sample also formed part of further work on yellow fever vaccine responses in identical twins. That paper adds: Vaccine T cell responses of twins reportedly seemed partly convergent and partly personalized.

The sample comprised PBMCs. The receptor was derived from a woman in her late teens or twenties in good health. The chain joins TRBV9 to TRBJ2-7; 9 positions agree with TRBD2. CDR3 DNA: TGTGCCAGCAGCGTAGGACTAGCGGAAACCTACGAGCAGTACTTC. It encodes CASSVGLAETYEQYF. Complete variable domain (other parts from reference TRBV9 and TRBJ2-7): DSGVTQTPKHLITATGQRVTLRCSPRSGDLSVYWYQQSLDQGLQFLIQYYNGEERAKGNILERFSAQQFPDLHSELNLSSLELGDSALYFCASSVGLAETYEQYFGPGTRLTVT.